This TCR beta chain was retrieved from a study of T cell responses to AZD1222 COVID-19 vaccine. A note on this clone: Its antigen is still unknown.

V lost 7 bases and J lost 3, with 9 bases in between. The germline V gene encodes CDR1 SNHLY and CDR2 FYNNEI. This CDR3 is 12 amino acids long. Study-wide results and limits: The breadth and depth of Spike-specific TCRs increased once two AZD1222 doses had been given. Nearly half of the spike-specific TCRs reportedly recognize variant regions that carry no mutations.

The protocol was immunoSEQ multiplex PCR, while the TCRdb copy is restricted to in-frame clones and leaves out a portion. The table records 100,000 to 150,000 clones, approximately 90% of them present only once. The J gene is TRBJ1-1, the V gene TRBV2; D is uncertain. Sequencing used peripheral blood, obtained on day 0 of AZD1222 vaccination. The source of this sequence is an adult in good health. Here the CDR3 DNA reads TGTGCCAGCAAAGTGACGGACACTGAAGCTTTCTTT. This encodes CASKVTDTEAFF.